Here is one TCR beta chain with its context. Each CDR3 protein is one row after TCRdb ran MiXCR on the RT-PCR reads. The table has approximately 500,000 distinct CDR3 sequences, around 25% seen once. V was trimmed by 7 bases and J by 2 bases, leaving 15 bases between them. Germline CDR1 reads MDHEN; CDR2 reads SYDVKM. The CDR3 has 14 residues. This sample is drawn from a study of response to subunit inactivated influenza vaccine. The data were also submitted as part of a second study, on T cells expressing NK-cell markers. That paper notes: Generation of TCR beta cDNA was performed by 5'RACE template switching incorporating UMIs. The authors derived TCR beta repertoires from sorted CD3+CD56+NKG2C+, CD3+CD56+NKG2C- and CD3+CD56-NKG2C+ T cells. Expanded NKG2C+ T cell clones were not confirmed as HCMV-specific.

This sequence joins TRBV28 and TRBJ2-7; no firm D call. The source is a man over 45 who received an inactivated influenza vaccine. This sample comprised CD4+ T cells sorted from PBMCs, obtained 11 to 12 days after vaccination. The CDR3 DNA is TGTGCCAGCACCCCAGGCACGGGCACCTACGAGCAGTACTTC. It translates to CASTPGTGTYEQYF.